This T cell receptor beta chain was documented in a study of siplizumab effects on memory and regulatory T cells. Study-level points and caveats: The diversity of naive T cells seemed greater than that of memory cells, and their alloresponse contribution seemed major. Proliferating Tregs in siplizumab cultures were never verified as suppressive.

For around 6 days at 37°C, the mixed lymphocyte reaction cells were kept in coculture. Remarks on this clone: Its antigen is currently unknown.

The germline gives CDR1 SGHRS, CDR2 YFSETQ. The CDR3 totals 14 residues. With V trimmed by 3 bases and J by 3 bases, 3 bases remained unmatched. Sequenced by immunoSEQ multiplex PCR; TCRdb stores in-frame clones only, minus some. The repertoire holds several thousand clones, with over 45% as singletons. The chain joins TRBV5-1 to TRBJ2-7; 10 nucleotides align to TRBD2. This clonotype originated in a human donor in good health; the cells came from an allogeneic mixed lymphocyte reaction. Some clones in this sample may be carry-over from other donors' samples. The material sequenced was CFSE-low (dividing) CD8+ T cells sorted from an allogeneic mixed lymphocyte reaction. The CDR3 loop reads CASSSGLAFYEQYF. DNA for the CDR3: TGCGCCAGCAGCTCGGGACTAGCGTTCTACGAGCAGTACTTC. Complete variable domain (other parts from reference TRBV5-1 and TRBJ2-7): KAGVTQTPRYLIKTRGQQVTLSCSPISGHRSVSWYQQTPGQGLQFLFEYFSETQRNKGNFPGRFSGRQFSNSRSEMNVSTLELGDSALYLCASSSGLAFYEQYFGPGTRLTVT.